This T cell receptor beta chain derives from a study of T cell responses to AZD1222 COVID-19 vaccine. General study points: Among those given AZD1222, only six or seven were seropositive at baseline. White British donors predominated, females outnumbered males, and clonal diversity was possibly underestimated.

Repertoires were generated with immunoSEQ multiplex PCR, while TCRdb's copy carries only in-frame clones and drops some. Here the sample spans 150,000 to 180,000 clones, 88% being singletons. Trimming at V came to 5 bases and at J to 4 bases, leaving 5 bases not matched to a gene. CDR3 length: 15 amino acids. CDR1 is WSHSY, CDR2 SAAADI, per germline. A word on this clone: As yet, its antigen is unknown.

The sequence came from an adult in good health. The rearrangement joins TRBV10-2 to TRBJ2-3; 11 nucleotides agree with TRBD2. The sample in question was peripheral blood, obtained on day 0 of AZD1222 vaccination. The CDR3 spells CASSLAGGLADTQYF. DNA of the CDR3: TGCGCCAGCAGTTTAGCGGGGGGGCTAGCAGATACGCAGTATTTT.